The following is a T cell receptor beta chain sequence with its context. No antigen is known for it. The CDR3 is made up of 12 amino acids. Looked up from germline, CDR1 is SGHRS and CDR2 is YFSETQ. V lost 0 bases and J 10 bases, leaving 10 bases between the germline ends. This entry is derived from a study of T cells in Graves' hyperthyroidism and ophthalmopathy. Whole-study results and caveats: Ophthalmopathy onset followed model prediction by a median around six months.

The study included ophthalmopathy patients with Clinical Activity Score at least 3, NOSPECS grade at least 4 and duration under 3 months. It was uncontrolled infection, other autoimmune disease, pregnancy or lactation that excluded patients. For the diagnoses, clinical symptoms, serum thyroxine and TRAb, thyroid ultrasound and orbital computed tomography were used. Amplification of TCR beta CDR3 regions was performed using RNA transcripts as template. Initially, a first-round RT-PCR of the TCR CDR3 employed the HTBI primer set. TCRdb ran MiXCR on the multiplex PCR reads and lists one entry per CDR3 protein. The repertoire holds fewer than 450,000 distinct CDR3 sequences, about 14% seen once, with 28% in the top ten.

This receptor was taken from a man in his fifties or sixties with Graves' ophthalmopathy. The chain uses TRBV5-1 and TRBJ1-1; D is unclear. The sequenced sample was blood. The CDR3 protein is CASSLEGLGAFF. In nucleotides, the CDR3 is TGCGCCAGCAGCTTGGAAGGGCTGGGAGCTTTCTTT.